A selection of T cell receptor beta chains follows, all from one sample in a study of T-cell memory formation after mild COVID-19. TCRdb reanalysed the 5' RACE reads using MiXCR and keeps one entry per CDR3 protein. This table holds about 410,000 distinct CDR3 sequences, 20% to 30% found once. Material for sequencing was PBMCs or a T cell subset sorted from them (not recorded which). These receptor sequences come from an adult woman who had mild COVID-19 (a few samples of this study predate the infection). Cell type and time point are not known. Each CDR3 is given with its conserved first and last residue. The D gene is left open where the match is weak. The size of a clone is reported for some rows only, either as once, few or many, or as a class for expanded clones.

TRBV6-1	TRBJ2-1	.	few	TGTGCCAGCAGTGAAGGGGGGAGTAGTCTCAATGAGCAGTTCTTC	CASSEGGSSLNEQFF
TRBV6-5	TRBJ2-7	TRBD1	few	TGTGCCAGCGCTGACAGGGTCTACGAGCAGTACTTC	CASADRVYEQYF
TRBV7-2	TRBJ2-3	TRBD1	many	TGTGCCAGCAGCTTACAGGGGGGCACAGATACGCAGTATTTT	CASSLQGGTDTQYF
TRBV29-1	TRBJ2-1	.	.	TGCAGCGTTGAAGATTTTACTGGACAGATGTACAATGAGCAGTTCTTC	CSVEDFTGQMYNEQFF
TRBV2	TRBJ1-1	.	.	TGTGCCAGCAGCCTCGGTGGAGCTTTCTTT	CASSLGGAFF
TRBV7-8	TRBJ2-5	.	.	TGTGCCAGCAGCCCTGGGCTGAACCTTTGGACCCAGTACTTC	CASSPGLNLWTQYF
TRBV14	TRBJ2-5	TRBD2	few	TGTGCCAGCAGCCAAGATCATAGTATTACTAGCGGGGGCCCCGGGGAGACCCAGTACTTC	CASSQDHSITSGGPGETQYF
TRBV5-5	TRBJ2-1	TRBD2	few	TGTGCCAGCAGTATAGGCGGGGGGGCCGGCAGGAATGAGCAGTTCTTC	CASSIGGGAGRNEQFF
TRBV13	TRBJ2-5	TRBD1	.	TGTGCCAGCAGCTTCCGGGACAGGAATCAAGAGACCCAGTACTTC	CASSFRDRNQETQYF
TRBV6-6	TRBJ1-2	.	few	TGTGCCAGTAATGGGGGCTACACCTTC	CASNGGYTF
TRBV4-2	TRBJ2-5	.	few	TGTGCCAGCAGCACCCGGGACGGCCAAGAGACCCAGTACTTC	CASSTRDGQETQYF